This passage covers 10 T cell receptor beta chains from one sample sequenced in a study of blood T cell repertoires in COVID-19 (dated by TCRdb to about 2020). The method behind the library was the immunoSEQ multiplex PCR assay. Sourced from immuneACCESS, this table was stored by TCRdb with only in-frame sequences that have V and J called. A share of the clones is absent; for the studies checked, an unresolved V gene accounts for under half, and the remainder has no known explanation. The sample table holds approximately 290,000 clones, of which 80% to 85% were seen once. About 15% of the sample comes from the top ten. Sequencing was carried out using peripheral blood. These receptors were collected from a person aged 65-85 years with COVID-19, enrolled during active disease.

The chain is built from TRBV11-2 and TRBJ2-3, with TRBD1 matching 7 bases. The germline CDR1 and CDR2 sequences are SGHAT and FQNNGV. The CDR3 consists of 16 residues. The V segment lost 5 bases and the J segment 0 bases; nucleotides outside the gene matches: 8. This chain's CDR3 is CASSTTGAVSTDTQYF. CDR3 DNA: TGTGCCAGCAGCACCACAGGGGCAGTCAGCACAGATACGCAGTATTTT.

The genes are TRBV6-4 and TRBJ1-2; D not certain. Trimming pared 8 bases from V and 11 bases from J, leaving 12 bases between. The CDR3 consists of 10 residues. Germline CDR1 MRHNA, CDR2 SNTAGT. Here the CDR3 DNA reads TGTGCCAGCTCCGGGAGATCATACACCTTC. Protein: CASSGRSYTF.

V usage is TRBV7-2 and J usage is TRBJ1-5, with D unresolved. CDR3 length equals 15 residues. Germline V gene data show CDR1 as SGHTA and CDR2 as FQGNSA. Between the trimmed V and J ends, which lost 3 bases and 0 bases, there was a span of 9 bases. The CDR3 loop reads CASSFSLYSNQPQHF. CDR3 DNA: TGTGCCAGCAGCTTCAGTCTTTATAGCAATCAGCCCCAGCATTTT.

The CDR3 protein is CAWMFGSGANVLTF. In DNA, the CDR3 is TGTGCCTGGATGTTCGGCTCTGGGGCCAACGTCCTGACTTTC. J is TRBJ2-6 and V is TRBV30, with D uncertain. Deletions cut 4 bases from V and 0 bases from J, with 7 bases between. The germline V gene has CDR1 GTSNPN and CDR2 SVGIG (reference sequence). The CDR3 spans 14 residues.

The table lists this clone with a count of one. The rearrangement links TRBV6-6 to TRBJ2-3, with D perhaps TRBD2 (6 bases). The germline gives CDR1 MNHNY, CDR2 SVGAGI (reference sequence). V was cut by 5 bases and J by 2 bases, with 11 bases left in between. The CDR3 contains 14 residues. This chain's CDR3 is CASSTGLPTDTQYF. The CDR3, as DNA: TGTGCCAGCAGTACGGGACTCCCCACAGATACGCAGTATTTT.

The chain couples TRBV9 to TRBJ1-5; possibly TRBD1 for D (6 bases). The CDR3 is 15 amino acids. The V gene lost 0 bases and the J gene lost 5 bases, with 12 bases spanning the gap. Looked up from germline, CDR1 is SGDLS and CDR2 is YYNGEE. The CDR3 spells CASSVETGLDQPQHF. DNA for the CDR3: TGTGCCAGCAGCGTAGAAACAGGGTTAGATCAGCCCCAGCATTTT. Combining the CDR3 with reference TRBV9 and TRBJ1-5 gives the whole variable domain DSGVTQTPKHLITATGQRVTLRCSPRSGDLSVYWYQQSLDQGLQFLIQYYNGEERAKGNILERFSAQQFPDLHSELNLSSLELGDSALYFCASSVETGLDQPQHFGDGTRLSIL.

This chain joins TRBV6-2 or TRBV6-3 and TRBJ2-3; 8 bases match TRBD2. The trim removed 2 bases at V and 3 bases at J, leaving 13 bases unmatched. In germline, CDR1 is MNHEY, CDR2 SVGEGT. The CDR3 has 18 amino acids. As DNA, the CDR3 is TGTGCCAGCAGTTACCCAGCCCTACAGCGGGAGCGGACAGATACGCAGTATTTT. Translation: CASSYPALQRERTDTQYF.

This rearrangement joins TRBV10-3 to TRBJ2-7; 7 positions agree with TRBD1. Germline CDR1 and CDR2: ENHRY and SYGVKD. The CDR3 length is 14 residues. The V gene end was trimmed by 4 bases and the J gene end by 1 base; junction bases not matched to a gene: 4. CDR3 sequence reads: CAISGGTESYEQYF. The CDR3 DNA sequence: TGTGCCATCAGTGGAGGGACAGAGTCCTACGAGCAGTACTTC.

This chain joins TRBV5-1 and TRBJ2-7; tentative D call: TRBD2 (6 bases). Trimming cost V 2 bases and J 2 bases, with 14 bases left between them. The CDR3 consists of 15 residues. CDR1 and CDR2 from the germline V gene are SGHRS and YFSETQ. The DNA for the CDR3 is TGCGCCAGCAGCTTTGAGGCGGGACCAGCCTACGAGCAGTACTTC. Amino acids: CASSFEAGPAYEQYF. Using reference TRBV5-1 and TRBJ2-7 for the parts outside the CDR3, the full variable domain is KAGVTQTPRYLIKTRGQQVTLSCSPISGHRSVSWYQQTPGQGLQFLFEYFSETQRNKGNFPGRFSGRQFSNSRSEMNVSTLELGDSALYLCASSFEAGPAYEQYFGPGTRLTVT.

The chain has TRBV19 and TRBJ1-5, with a weak D call TRBD1 (6 bases). Germline V gives CDR1 LNHDA, CDR2 SQIVND (reference sequence). The CDR3 spans 16 residues. V lost 6 bases and J lost 4, with 19 bases in between. CDR3 protein: CASRPMTGPDNQPQHF. The DNA of the CDR3 is TGTGCCAGTAGGCCCATGACAGGCCCCGATAATCAGCCCCAGCATTTT.